The 7 T cell receptor beta chains below all came from one sample that was sequenced in a study of T cell repertoires in cytomegalovirus infection. Using its own MiXCR run on the reads, TCRdb lists one record per CDR3 protein. The data hold about 230,000 distinct CDR3 sequences, with about 23% observed a single time. The sample comprised CD8+ T cells from PBMCs. The receptors were gathered from a human donor in good health (CMV status not recorded). Some clones in this sample may be carry-over from other donors' samples.

This clonotype appeared a few times. The V gene is TRBV19, the J gene TRBJ1-1; 7 nucleotides line up with TRBD1. CDR1 and CDR2 from the germline V gene are LNHDA and SQIVND (reference sequence). CDR3 length: 14 amino acids. The ends lost 7 bases at V and 2 bases at J; junction bases unmatched: 7. The CDR3 region is CASTTGTVNTEAFF. In DNA form, the CDR3 reads TGTGCCAGTACTACCGGGACAGTCAACACTGAAGCTTTCTTT.

The chain links TRBV19 to TRBJ1-1; tentatively, D is TRBD1 (6 bases). Trimming shortened V by 3 bases and J by 9 bases, and 17 bases separated the two germline ends. Germline V gives CDR1 LNHDA, CDR2 SQIVND (reference sequence). This CDR3 comprises 14 residues. The CDR3 spells CASSIYREKFKAFF. The CDR3 region has the DNA TGTGCCAGTAGTATTTACAGGGAGAAGTTTAAAGCTTTCTTT.

J is TRBJ2-5 and V is TRBV5-1; 10 bases agree with TRBD2. Germline-derived CDR1 and CDR2 are SGHRS and YFSETQ. V was pared by 1 base and J by 3 bases, with 9 bases of the junction left unmatched. This CDR3 is built from 17 residues. In DNA form, the CDR3 reads TGCGCCAGCAGCTTGTATGTCGGGCTAGCGGGAGAAGAGACCCAGTACTTC. Its translation: CASSLYVGLAGEETQYF.

The V gene is TRBV20-1, the J gene TRBJ2-7; 8 nucleotides agree with TRBD1. The V gene end was trimmed by 1 base and the J gene end by 0 bases; junction bases not matched to a gene: 5. The CDR3 has 15 residues. Germline CDR1 is DFQATT and CDR2 is SNEGSKA (reference sequence). The CDR3 DNA reads as TGCAGTGCTAGAGGGGGACAGGCCATCTCCTACGAGCAGTACTTC. Its translation is CSARGGQAISYEQYF.

In its sample, this clonotype was seen many times. The chain carries TRBV7-9 and TRBJ1-1; D ambiguous. CDR1 SEHNR and CDR2 FQNEAQ come from the germline V gene (reference sequence). V lost 4 bases, J lost 7 bases, and 19 bases lay in between. The CDR3 is 15 amino acids. DNA of the CDR3: TGTGCCAGCAGCTCGATCAGATGGACGTCCGATGAAGCTTTCTTT. Translation: CASSSIRWTSDEAFF. The full variable domain, completed using reference TRBV7-9 and TRBJ1-1, is DTGVSQNPRHKITKRGQNVTFRCDPISEHNRLYWYRQTLGQGPEFLTYFQNEAQLEKSRLLSDRFSAERPKGSFSTLEIQRTEQGDSAMYLCASSSIRWTSDEAFFGQGTRLTVV.

The rearrangement uses TRBV7-6 and TRBJ1-1, with D unresolved. This CDR3 has 14 residues. Germline CDR1 reads SGHVS; CDR2 reads FNYEAQ. V was pared by 6 bases and J by 1 base, with 12 bases between. The CDR3 DNA sequence: TGTGCCAGCAGTATAGTAGCGGGGAACACTGAAGCTTTCTTT. It encodes CASSIVAGNTEAFF. The full variable domain, completed using reference TRBV7-6 and TRBJ1-1, is GAGVSQSPRYKVTKRGQDVALRCDPISGHVSLYWYRQALGQGPEFLTYFNYEAQQDKSGLPNDRFSAERPEGSISTLTIQRTEQRDSAMYRCASSIVAGNTEAFFGQGTRLTVV.

The CDR3 is CASSPRQEETQYF. DNA for the CDR3: TGTGCCAGTAGTCCGCGACAGGAAGAGACCCAGTACTTC. The chain links TRBV19 to TRBJ2-5, with D possibly matching TRBD1 (6 bases). The V end lost 5 bases, the J end lost 3 bases, and 10 bases lay between the germline ends. CDR1 is LNHDA and CDR2 is SQIVND in the germline V gene (reference sequence). The length of the CDR3 is 13 residues.